Listed below are T cell receptor delta chains from one sample, sequenced in a study of delta chains in infants with herpesvirus infections. TCRdb re-called clones from the RT-PCR reads via CATT. The data hold about 1,500 delta-chain clones, with just under 35% observed a single time. The material sequenced was peripheral blood, taken at time point 1 of longitudinal follow-up. These receptor sequences come from a human donor who was a Ugandan infant, either HIV-exposed or HIV-unexposed (not recorded which). CDR3s include the opening cysteine and the closing phenylalanine or tryptophan. The D gene is left open where the match is weak. A clone size is listed for some rows: how often the clone was seen (once, few, many), or a class if it is expanded.

clone size	D gene	V gene	J gene	CDR3 protein	CDR3 DNA
NA	TRDD3	TRAV36/DV7	TRDJ1	CAELLGDTNGDKLIF	TGTGCTGAACTACTGGGGGATACGAATGGCGATAAACTCATCTTT
NA	TRDD3	TRAV38-2/DV8	TRDJ1	CAYRSARSTTGGYTDKLIF	TGTGCTTATAGGAGCGCGAGGTCTACGACTGGGGGATACACCGATAAACTCATCTTT
few	TRDD3	TRDV2	TRDJ1	CACDDLLGDTLRATDKLIF	TGTGCCTGTGACGACTTACTGGGGGATACCTTGAGAGCAACCGATAAACTCATCTTT
once	NA	TRDV1	TRDJ1	CALGEVLGLPKYWGSDKLIF	TGTGCTCTTGGGGAGGTTTTGGGCCTTCCTAAGTACTGGGGGTCCGATAAACTCATCTTT
NA	TRDD3	TRDV3	TRDJ3	CAFAALLGDTFPWDTRQMFF	TGTGCCTTTGCCGCTTTACTGGGGGATACTTTCCCCTGGGACACCCGACAGATGTTTTTC
NA	TRDD3	TRDV1	TRDJ1	CALGVFRPSYVYWGIRVLTDKLIF	TGTGCTCTTGGGGTCTTCAGGCCTTCCTACGTATACTGGGGGATACGCGTACTCACCGATAAACTCATCTTT
NA	NA	TRDV1	TRDJ1	CALGELEMLYSRDKLIF	TGTGCTCTTGGGGAACTAGAAATGTTGTACTCCCGCGATAAACTCATCTTT
NA	TRDD3	TRDV2	TRDJ2	CACDVLGKTAQLFF	TGTGCCTGTGACGTACTGGGGAAGACAGCACAACTCTTCTTT
few	TRDD3	TRDV1	TRDJ1	CALGDWGIRSNKLIF	TGTGCTCTTGGGGACTGGGGGATAAGGTCCAATAAACTCATCTTT
few	TRDD3	TRDV1	TRDJ1	CALGVANCGDTFKLIF	TGTGCTCTTGGGGTCGCCAATTGTGGGGATACGTTCAAACTCATCTTT
few	TRDD3	TRAV38-2/DV8	TRDJ1	CAYRSSPGGIREYTDKLIF	TGTGCTTATAGGAGTTCTCCTGGAGGGATACGGGAGTACACCGATAAACTCATCTTT
few	TRDD3	TRDV1	TRDJ1	CALGGSWSLGDMEDTDKLIF	TGTGCTCTTGGGGGTTCCTGGAGTCTGGGGGATATGGAAGACACCGATAAACTCATCTTT
NA	TRDD3	TRDV1	TRDJ2	CALGDLPTWGIRAQLFF	TGTGCTCTTGGGGACCTTCCTACATGGGGGATACGAGCACAACTCTTCTTT
few	TRDD3	TRDV1	TRDJ1	CALGELPYWGILYTDKLIF	TGTGCTCTTGGGGAACTCCCGTACTGGGGGATACTCTACACCGATAAACTCATCTTT